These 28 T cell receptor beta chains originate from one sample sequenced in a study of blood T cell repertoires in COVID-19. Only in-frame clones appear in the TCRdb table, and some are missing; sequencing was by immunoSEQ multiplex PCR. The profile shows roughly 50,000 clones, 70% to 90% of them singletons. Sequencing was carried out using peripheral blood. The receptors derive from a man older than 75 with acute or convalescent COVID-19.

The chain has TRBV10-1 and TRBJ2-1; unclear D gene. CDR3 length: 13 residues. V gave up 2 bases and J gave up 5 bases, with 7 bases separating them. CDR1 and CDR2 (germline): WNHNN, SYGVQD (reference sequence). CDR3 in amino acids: CASSEVANNEQFF. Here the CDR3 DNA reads TGCGCCAGCAGTGAGGTGGCCAACAATGAGCAGTTCTTC.

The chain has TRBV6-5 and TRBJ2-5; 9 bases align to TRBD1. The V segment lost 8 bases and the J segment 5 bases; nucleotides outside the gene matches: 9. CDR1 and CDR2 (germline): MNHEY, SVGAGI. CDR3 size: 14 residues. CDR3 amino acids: CASSSGTGRETQYF. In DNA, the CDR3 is TGTGCCAGCTCCTCCGGGACAGGGAGGGAGACCCAGTACTTC.

As DNA, the CDR3 is TGTGCCAGCGGAACAACAGGGGGTCGGAGTGAAAAACTGTTTTTT. Protein product: CASGTTGGRSEKLFF. The chain recombines TRBV2 with TRBJ1-4, with TRBD1 matching 8 bases. This CDR3 region has 15 residues. The J segment lost 7 bases and the V segment lost 8 bases, leaving 12 bases of the junction unmatched. CDR1 SNHLY and CDR2 FYNNEI come from the germline V gene.

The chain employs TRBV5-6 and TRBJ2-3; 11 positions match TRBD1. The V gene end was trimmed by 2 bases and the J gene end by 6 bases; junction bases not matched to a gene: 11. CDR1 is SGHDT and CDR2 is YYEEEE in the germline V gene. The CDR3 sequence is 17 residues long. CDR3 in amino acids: CASSLGQGQGVWDTQYF. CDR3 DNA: TGTGCCAGCAGCTTAGGCCAGGGACAGGGGGTGTGGGATACGCAGTATTTT.

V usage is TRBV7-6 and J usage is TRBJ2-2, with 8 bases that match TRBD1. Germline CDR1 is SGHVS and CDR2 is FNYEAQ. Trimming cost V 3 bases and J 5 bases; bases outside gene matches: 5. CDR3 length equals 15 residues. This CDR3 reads CASSLGQAGTGELFF. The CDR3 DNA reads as TGTGCCAGCAGCTTGGGACAGGCTGGGACCGGGGAGCTGTTTTTT.

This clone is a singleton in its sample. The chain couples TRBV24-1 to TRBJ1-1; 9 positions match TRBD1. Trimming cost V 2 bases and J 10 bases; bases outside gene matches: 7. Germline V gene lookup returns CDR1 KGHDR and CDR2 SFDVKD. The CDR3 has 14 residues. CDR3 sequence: CATSDYRQGEVAFF. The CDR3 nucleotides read TGTGCCACCAGTGATTACCGACAGGGGGAGGTAGCTTTCTTT.

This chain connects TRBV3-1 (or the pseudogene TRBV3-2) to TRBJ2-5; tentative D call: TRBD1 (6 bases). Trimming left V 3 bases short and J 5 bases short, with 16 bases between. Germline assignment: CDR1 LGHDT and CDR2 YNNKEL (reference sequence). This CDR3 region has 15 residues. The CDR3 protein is CASSQGAITLETQYF. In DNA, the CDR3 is TGTGCCAGCAGCCAGGGGGCTATTACCTTGGAGACCCAGTACTTC.

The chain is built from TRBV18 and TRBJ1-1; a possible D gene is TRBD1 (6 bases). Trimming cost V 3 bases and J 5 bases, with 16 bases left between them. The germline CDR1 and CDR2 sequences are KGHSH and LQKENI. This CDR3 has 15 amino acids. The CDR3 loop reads CASSPARGGATEAFF. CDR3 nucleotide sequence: TGTGCCAGCTCACCGGCCCGGGGGGGGGCGACTGAAGCTTTCTTT. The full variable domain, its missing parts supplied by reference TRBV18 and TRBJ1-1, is NAGVMQNPRHLVRRRGQEARLRCSPMKGHSHVYWYRQLPEEGLKFMVYLQKENIIDESGMPKERFSAEFPKEGPSILRIQQVVRGDSAAYFCASSPARGGATEAFFGQGTRLTVV.

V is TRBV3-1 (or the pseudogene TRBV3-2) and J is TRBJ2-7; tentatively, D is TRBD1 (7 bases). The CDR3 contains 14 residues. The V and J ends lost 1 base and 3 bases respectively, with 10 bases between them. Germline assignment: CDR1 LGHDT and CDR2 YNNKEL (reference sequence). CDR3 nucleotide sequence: TGTGCCAGCAGCCAAGCAGGGGGGAGCTACGAGCAGTACTTC. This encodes CASSQAGGSYEQYF.

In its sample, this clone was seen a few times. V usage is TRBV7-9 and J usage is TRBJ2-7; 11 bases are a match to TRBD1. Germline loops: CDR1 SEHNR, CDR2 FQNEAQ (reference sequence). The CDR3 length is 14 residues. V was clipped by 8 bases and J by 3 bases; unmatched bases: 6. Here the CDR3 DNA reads TGTGCCAGCGCGTCCGGGACAGGGGGCTACGAGCAGTACTTC. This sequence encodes CASASGTGGYEQYF.

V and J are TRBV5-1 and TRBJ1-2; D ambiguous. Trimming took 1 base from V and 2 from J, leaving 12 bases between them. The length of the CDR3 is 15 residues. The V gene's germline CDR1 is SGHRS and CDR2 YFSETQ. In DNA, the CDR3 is TGCGCCAGCAGCTTGTCGGAGGGCGGGAACTATGGCTACACCTTC. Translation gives CASSLSEGGNYGYTF.

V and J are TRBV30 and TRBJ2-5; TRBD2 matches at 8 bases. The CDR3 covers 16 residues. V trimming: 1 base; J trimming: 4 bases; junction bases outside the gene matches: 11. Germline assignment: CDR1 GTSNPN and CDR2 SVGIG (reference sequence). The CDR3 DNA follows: TGTGCCTGGAGTGCCCCGAGGGCTAGCGGGCTAGAGACCCAGTACTTC. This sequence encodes CAWSAPRASGLETQYF.

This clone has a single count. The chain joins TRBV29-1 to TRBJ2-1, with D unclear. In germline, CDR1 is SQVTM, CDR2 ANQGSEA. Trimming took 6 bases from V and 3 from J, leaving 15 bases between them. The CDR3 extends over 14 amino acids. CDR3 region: CSVSVVSGYNEQFF. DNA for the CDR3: TGCAGCGTGTCGGTGGTTTCGGGCTACAATGAGCAGTTCTTC.

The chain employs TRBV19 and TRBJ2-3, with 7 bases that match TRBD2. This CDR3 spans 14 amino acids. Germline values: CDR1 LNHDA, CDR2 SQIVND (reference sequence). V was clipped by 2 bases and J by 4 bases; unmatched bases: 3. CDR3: CASSISGRADTQYF. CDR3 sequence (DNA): TGTGCCAGTAGTATATCAGGGAGGGCAGATACGCAGTATTTT.

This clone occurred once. The CDR3 DNA reads as TGTGCCTGGAACCCGGGACAGGGCACCGAGCAGTACTTC. As protein: CAWNPGQGTEQYF. This chain joins TRBV30 and TRBJ2-7, with 9 positions matching TRBD1. With V trimmed by 4 bases and J by 6 bases, 7 bases remained unmatched. Germline V gene sequence: CDR1 GTSNPN, CDR2 SVGIG (reference sequence). This CDR3 comprises 13 residues.

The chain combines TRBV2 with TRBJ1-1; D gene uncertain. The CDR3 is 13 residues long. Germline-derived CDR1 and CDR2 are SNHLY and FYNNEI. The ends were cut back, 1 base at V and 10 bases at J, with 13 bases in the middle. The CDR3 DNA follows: TGTGCCAGCAGTGAAGGGGTTCGGGTACGAGCTTTCTTT. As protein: CASSEGVRVRAFF.

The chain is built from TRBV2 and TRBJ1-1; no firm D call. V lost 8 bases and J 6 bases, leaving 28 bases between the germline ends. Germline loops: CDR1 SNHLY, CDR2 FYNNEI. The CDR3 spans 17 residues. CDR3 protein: CASLMFLNFLQPAEAFF. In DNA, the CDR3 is TGTGCCAGCCTCATGTTCCTAAATTTTCTTCAACCTGCTGAAGCTTTCTTT.

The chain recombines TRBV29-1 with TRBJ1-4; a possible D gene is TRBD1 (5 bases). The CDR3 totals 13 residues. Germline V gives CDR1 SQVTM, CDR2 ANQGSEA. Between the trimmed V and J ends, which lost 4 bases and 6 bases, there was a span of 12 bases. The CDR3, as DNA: TGCAGCGTTGTGGGGACTTGGGATGAAAAACTGTTTTTT. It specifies CSVVGTWDEKLFF.

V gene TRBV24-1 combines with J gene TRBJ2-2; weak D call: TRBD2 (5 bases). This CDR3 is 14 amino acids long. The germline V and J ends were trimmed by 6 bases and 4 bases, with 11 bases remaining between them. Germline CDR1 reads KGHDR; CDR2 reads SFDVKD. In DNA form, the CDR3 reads TGTGCCACCAGTAAAGGAGCGGTCACCGGGGAGCTGTTTTTT. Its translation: CATSKGAVTGELFF.

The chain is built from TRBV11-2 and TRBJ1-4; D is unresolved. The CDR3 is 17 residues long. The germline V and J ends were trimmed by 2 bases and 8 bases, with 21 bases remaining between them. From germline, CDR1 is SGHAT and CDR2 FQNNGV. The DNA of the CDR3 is TGTGCCAGCAGCTTACCCATTCGGGGTGGCTATAGCGAAAAACTGTTTTTT. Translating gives CASSLPIRGGYSEKLFF.

DNA for the CDR3: TGTGCCAGCAGCTTGGGGACCGACAGGGGGCGAGCCGGGGAGCTGTTTTTT. Encoded protein: CASSLGTDRGRAGELFF. This chain links TRBV5-4 with TRBJ2-2, with 10 bases identical to TRBD1. CDR1 SGHNT and CDR2 YYREEE come from the germline V gene (reference sequence). This CDR3 region has 17 residues. Losses at the gene ends were 0 bases for V and 6 bases for J; bases not matched to a gene: 8.

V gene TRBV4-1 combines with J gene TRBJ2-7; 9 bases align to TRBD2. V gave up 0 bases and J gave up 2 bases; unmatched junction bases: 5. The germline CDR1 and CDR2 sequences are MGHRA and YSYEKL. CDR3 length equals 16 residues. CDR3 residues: CASSQEATSGTYEQYF. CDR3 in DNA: TGCGCCAGCAGCCAAGAGGCGACTAGCGGCACCTACGAGCAGTACTTC.

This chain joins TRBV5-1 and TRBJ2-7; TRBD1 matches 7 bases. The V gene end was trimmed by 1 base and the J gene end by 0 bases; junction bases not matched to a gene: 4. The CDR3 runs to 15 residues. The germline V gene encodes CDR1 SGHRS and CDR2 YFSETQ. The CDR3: CASSLTGAPSYEQYF. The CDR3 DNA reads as TGCGCCAGCAGCTTGACAGGGGCGCCCTCCTACGAGCAGTACTTC.

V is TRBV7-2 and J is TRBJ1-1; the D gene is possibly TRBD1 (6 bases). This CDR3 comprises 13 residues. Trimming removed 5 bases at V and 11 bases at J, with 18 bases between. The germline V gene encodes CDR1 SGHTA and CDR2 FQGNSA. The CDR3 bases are TGTGCCAGCAGCCTGGGGCGGCAGGGGTACGCTTTCTTT. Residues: CASSLGRQGYAFF.

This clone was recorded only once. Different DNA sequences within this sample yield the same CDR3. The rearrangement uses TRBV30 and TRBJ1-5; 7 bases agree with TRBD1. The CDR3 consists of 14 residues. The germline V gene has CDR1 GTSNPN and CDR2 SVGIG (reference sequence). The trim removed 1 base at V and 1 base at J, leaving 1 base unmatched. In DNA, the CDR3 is TGTGCCTGGAGTGAGGGGGCGAGCAATCAGCCCCAGCATTTT. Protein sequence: CAWSEGASNQPQHF.

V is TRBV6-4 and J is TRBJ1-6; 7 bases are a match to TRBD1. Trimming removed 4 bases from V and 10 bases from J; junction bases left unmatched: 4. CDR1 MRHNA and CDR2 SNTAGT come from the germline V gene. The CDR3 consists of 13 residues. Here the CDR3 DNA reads TGTGCCAGCAGTGCGACAGGGCGGTCACCCCTCCACTTT. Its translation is CASSATGRSPLHF.

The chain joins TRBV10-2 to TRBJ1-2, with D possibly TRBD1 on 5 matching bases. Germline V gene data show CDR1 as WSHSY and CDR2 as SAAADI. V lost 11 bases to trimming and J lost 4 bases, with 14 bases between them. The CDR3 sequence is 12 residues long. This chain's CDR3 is CASLKDSYGYTF. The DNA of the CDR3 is TGCGCCTCCCTAAAAGACAGCTATGGCTACACCTTC.

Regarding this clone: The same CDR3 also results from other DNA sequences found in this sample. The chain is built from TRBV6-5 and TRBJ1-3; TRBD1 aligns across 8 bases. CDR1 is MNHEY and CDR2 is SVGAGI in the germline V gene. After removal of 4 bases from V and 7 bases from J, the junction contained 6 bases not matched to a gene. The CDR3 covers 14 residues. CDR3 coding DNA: TGTGCCAGCAGTTCGACAGGGGTAGGGAACACCATATATTTT. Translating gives CASSSTGVGNTIYF.